This T cell receptor beta chain emerged from a study of cytomegalovirus exposure and HLA in healthy donors. Germline-derived CDR1 and CDR2 are LNHDA and SQIVND (reference sequence). This CDR3 spans 15 amino acids. The V and J ends lost 5 bases and 5 bases, in that order; junction bases with no gene match: 8. It was with 60 Vbeta and 13 Jbeta primers that the PCR ran. Measured with immunoSEQ multiplex PCR; TCRdb has only the in-frame clones, and not every one. The table lists 200,000 or so clones, around 80% of them singletons. Sequenced input: PBMCs. This TCR came from a boy between 2 and 10 years old in good health and CMV-seronegative. The chain is built from TRBV19 and TRBJ2-7, with TRBD1 identical over 11 bases. The CDR3: CASSPGQGAFDEQYF. Written as DNA, the CDR3 is TGTGCCAGTAGTCCCGGACAGGGGGCGTTCGACGAGCAGTACTTC.